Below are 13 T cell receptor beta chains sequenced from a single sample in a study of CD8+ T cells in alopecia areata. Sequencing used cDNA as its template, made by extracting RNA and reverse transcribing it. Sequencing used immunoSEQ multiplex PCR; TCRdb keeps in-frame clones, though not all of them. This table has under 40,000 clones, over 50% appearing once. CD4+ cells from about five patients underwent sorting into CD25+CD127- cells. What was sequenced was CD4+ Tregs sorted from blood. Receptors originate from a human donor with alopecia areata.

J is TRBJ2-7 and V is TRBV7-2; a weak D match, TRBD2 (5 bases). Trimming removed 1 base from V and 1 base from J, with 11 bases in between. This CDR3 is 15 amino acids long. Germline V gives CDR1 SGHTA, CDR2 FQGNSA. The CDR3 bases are TGTGCCAGCAGCTTAGGAGCGGTCAATTCCTACGAGCAGTACTTC. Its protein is CASSLGAVNSYEQYF.

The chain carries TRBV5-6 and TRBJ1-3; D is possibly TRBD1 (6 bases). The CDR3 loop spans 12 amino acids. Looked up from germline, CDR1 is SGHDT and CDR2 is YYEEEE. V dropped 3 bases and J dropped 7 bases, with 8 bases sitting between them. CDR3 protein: CASSSQGNTIYF. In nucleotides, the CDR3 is TGTGCCAGCAGCTCCCAGGGGAACACCATATATTTT.

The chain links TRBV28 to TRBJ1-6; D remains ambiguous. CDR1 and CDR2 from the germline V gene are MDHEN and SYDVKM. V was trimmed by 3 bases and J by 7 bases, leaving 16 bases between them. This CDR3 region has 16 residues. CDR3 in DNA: TGTGCCAGCAGTTTTTCCTTGGGGTCAAGAAATTCACCCCTCCACTTT. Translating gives CASSFSLGSRNSPLHF.

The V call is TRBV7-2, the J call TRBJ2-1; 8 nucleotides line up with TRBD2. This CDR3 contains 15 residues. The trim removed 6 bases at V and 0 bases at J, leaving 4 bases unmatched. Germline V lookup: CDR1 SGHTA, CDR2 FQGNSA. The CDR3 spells CASSPSGGSYNEQFF. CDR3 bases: TGTGCCAGCAGTCCGAGCGGGGGCTCCTACAATGAGCAGTTCTTC.

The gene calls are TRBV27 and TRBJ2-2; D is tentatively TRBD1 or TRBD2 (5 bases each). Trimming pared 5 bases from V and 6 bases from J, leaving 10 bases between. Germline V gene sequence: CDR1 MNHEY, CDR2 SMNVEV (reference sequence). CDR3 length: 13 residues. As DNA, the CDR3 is TGTGCCAGCAGTGCCTTGGGGGCCGGGGAGCTGTTTTTT. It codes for CASSALGAGELFF.

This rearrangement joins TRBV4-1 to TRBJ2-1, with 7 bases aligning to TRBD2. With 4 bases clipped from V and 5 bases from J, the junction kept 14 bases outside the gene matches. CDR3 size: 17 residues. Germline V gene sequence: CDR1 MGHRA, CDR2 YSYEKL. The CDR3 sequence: CASSLLAGALIDNEQFF. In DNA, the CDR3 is TGCGCCAGCAGCCTCTTAGCGGGTGCCCTTATCGACAATGAGCAGTTCTTC.

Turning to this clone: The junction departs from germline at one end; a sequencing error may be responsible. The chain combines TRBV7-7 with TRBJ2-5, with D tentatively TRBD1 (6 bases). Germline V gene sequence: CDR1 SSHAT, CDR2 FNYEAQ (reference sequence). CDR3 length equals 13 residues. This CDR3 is CASSLGQQETQYF. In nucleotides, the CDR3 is TGTGCTAGCAGCTTAGGACAGCAAGAGACCCAGTACTTC.

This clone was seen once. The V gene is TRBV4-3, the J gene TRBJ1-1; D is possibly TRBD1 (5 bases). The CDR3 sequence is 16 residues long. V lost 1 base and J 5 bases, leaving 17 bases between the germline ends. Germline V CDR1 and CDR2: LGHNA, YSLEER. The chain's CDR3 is CASSQVLGQGNTEAFF. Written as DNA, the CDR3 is TGCGCCAGCAGCCAAGTACTTGGGCAGGGTAATACTGAAGCTTTCTTT.

The CDR3 DNA is TGCGCCAGCAGGCTCGACAATTATGGCTACACCTTC. Translation gives CASRLDNYGYTF. The chain recombines TRBV5-1 with TRBJ1-2; no clear D gene. Trimming left V 5 bases short and J 5 bases short, with 10 bases between. The CDR3 consists of 12 residues. The germline V gene encodes CDR1 SGHRS and CDR2 YFSETQ. The full variable domain, completed using reference TRBV5-1 and TRBJ1-2, is KAGVTQTPRYLIKTRGQQVTLSCSPISGHRSVSWYQQTPGQGLQFLFEYFSETQRNKGNFPGRFSGRQFSNSRSEMNVSTLELGDSALYLCASRLDNYGYTFGSGTRLTVV.

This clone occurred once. The CDR3 region has the DNA TGTGCCAGCAGTTTCCGACAGGGTATTACTGAAGCTTTCTTT. This codes for CASSFRQGITEAFF. The J gene is TRBJ1-1, the V gene TRBV6-5, with TRBD1 matching 7 bases. This CDR3 contains 14 residues. The J segment lost 5 bases and the V segment lost 4 bases, leaving 7 bases of the junction unmatched. CDR1 is MNHEY and CDR2 is SVGAGI in the germline V gene.

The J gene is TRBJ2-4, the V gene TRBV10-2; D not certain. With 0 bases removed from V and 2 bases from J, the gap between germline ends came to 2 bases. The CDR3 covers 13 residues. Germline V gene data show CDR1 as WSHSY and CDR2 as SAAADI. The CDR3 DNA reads TGCGCCAGCAGTGAGTCGACCAAAAACATTCAGTACTTC. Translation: CASSESTKNIQYF.

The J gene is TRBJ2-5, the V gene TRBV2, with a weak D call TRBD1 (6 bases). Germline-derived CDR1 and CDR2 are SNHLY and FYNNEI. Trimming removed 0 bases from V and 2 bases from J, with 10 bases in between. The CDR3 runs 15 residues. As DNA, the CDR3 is TGTGCCAGCAGTGAAGCGGCAGGGGTTCAAGAGACCCAGTACTTC. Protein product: CASSEAAGVQETQYF.

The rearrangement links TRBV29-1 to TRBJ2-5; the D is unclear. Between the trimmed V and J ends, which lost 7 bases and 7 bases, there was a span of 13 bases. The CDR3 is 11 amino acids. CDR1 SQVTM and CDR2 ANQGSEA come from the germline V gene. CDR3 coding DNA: TGCAGCGGGGCCGAGGTGGGGACCCAGTACTTC. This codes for CSGAEVGTQYF. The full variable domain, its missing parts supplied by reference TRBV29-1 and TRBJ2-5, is SAVISQKPSRDICQRGTSLTIQCQVDSQVTMMFWYRQQPGQSLTLIATANQGSEATYESGFVIDKFPISRPNLTFSTLTVSNMSPEDSSIYLCSGAEVGTQYFGPGTRLLVL.